This TCR beta chain was sequenced for a study of blood T cells in healthy people across ages. Study-level findings and limits: Those diversity estimates obtained from one million T cells were thought to be underestimates. A roughly linear age-dependent decrease characterized TCR beta diversity per million T cells.

Worth noting for this clonotype: Its cognate antigen is unknown.

Trimming left V 7 bases short and J 0 bases short, with 13 bases between. Germline CDR1 is SNHLY and CDR2 is FYNNEI. CDR3 length: 16 residues. Using a J-beta primer mix together with a sample-barcoded 5' primer, a second PCR was run for about 6 to 12 cycles. Using its own MiXCR run on the 5' RACE reads, TCRdb lists one record per CDR3 protein. The table lists some 370,000 distinct CDR3 sequences, about 52% of them singletons, with 50% to 65% in the top ten. Those donating, healthy Caucasian individuals from Russia, were aged roughly 6 to 100. Total RNA, at least 5.5 micrograms per sample, was extracted from PBMCs.

The sequenced sample consisted of blood. The gene calls are TRBV2 and TRBJ2-6, with unresolved D. The clonotype was recovered from a man aged 60 to 69 in good health. The CDR3 DNA reads as TGTGCCAGCACCGACCTAATACTCTCTGGGGCCAACGTCCTGACTTTC. Encoded protein: CASTDLILSGANVLTF.